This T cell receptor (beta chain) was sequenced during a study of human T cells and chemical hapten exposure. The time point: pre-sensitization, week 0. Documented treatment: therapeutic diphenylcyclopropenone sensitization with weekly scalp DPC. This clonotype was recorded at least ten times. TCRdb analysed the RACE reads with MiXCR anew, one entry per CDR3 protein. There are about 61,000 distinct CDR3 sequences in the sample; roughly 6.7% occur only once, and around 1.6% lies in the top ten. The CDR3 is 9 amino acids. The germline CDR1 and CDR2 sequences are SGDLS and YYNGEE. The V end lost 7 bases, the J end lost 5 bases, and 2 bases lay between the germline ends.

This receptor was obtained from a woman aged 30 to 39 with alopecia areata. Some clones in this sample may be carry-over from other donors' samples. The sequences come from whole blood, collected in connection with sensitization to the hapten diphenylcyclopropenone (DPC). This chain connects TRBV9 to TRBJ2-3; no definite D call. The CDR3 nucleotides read TGTGCCAGCGGAGATACGCAGTATTTT. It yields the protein CASGDTQYF.